This T cell receptor beta chain was captured by sequencing in a study of CD8+ T cells in alopecia areata. Study observations and caveats: Because one nonresponder was included, the link of baseline CD8+ expansion to response is considered uncertain. On tofacitinib, scalp clonality and expanded CD8+ clones among top 100 fell significantly. While patients received tofacitinib, many expanded lesional clones remained present in scalp and blood.

Treatment given: oral pan-JAK inhibitor, 5-10 mg twice daily. In alopecia areata patients, both lesional scalp punch biopsies and peripheral blood were collected. As to this clone: Its antigen is not known.

RNA was extracted and reverse transcribed into cDNA as the sequencing template. Only in-frame clones appear in the TCRdb table, and some are missing; sequencing was by immunoSEQ multiplex PCR. The sample has around 100,000 clones; less than 75% are singletons. Trimming removed 0 bases from V and 0 bases from J, with 10 bases in between. Germline V gene sequence: CDR1 SGHVS, CDR2 FNYEAQ. The CDR3 contains 16 residues. This sequence originates from a human donor with alopecia areata. Sequenced here: CD8+ T cells sorted from blood, sampled at week 24, from a patient treated with tofacitinib. The chain joins TRBV7-6 to TRBJ2-3; unclear D gene. CDR3 nucleotide sequence: TGTGCCAGCAGCTTAGCGGACGCCCCTAGCACAGATACGCAGTATTTT. It codes for CASSLADAPSTDTQYF. Complete variable domain (other parts from reference TRBV7-6 and TRBJ2-3): GAGVSQSPRYKVTKRGQDVALRCDPISGHVSLYWYRQALGQGPEFLTYFNYEAQQDKSGLPNDRFSAERPEGSISTLTIQRTEQRDSAMYRCASSLADAPSTDTQYFGPGTRLTVL.